These T cell receptor beta chains were read from a single sample in a study of T cells in Graves' hyperthyroidism and ophthalmopathy. TCRdb passed the multiplex PCR reads through MiXCR, listing each CDR3 protein once. The table includes about 410,000 distinct CDR3 sequences, roughly 14% detected once. The sample consisted of blood. The receptors stem from a young man with Graves' ophthalmopathy. CDR3s include the opening cysteine and the closing phenylalanine or tryptophan. A D gene is named only where the DNA matches it firmly. Some rows have no size entry. The others give once, few or many, or a class for an expanded clone.

TRBJ2-7 many TRBV6-1 TRBD2 TGTGCCAGCAGTGATTGGACTAGTTACGAGCAGTACTTC CASSDWTSYEQYF
TRBJ2-5 once TRBV3-1 TRBD2 TGTGCCAGCAGCCAAGATCTTGGACTAGCGGGGGTTCGAGAGACCCAGTACTTC CASSQDLGLAGVRETQYF
TRBJ1-6 NA TRBV20-1 NA TGCAGTGCTAGAGATTTTGTTTCCTATAATTCACCCCTCCACTTT CSARDFVSYNSPLHF
TRBJ2-1 many TRBV20-1 NA TGCAGTGCTAGTGGACTTTTAAATGAGCAGTTCTTC CSASGLLNEQFF
TRBJ1-6 NA TRBV15 NA TGTGCCACCAGCAGAGATCCTAGGGGCAACTATAATTCACCCCTCCACTTT CATSRDPRGNYNSPLHF
TRBJ2-5 many TRBV11-2 TRBD2 TGTGCCAGCAGCTCGTCGGGAGGGCAGACCCAGTACTTC CASSSSGGQTQYF
TRBJ2-1 many TRBV27 TRBD2 TGTGCCAGCACTCTGGGGGCTAGCGGGGATTCCACACAGCCCTACAATGAGCAGTTCTTC CASTLGASGDSTQPYNEQFF
TRBJ1-5 many TRBV11-2 NA TGTGCCAGCAGCTCGGACGCTAGCAATCAGCCCCAGCATTTT CASSSDASNQPQHF
TRBJ1-6 many TRBV20-1 NA TGCAGTGGAAGAGGGACCTCAAATTCACCCCTCCACTTT CSGRGTSNSPLHF
TRBJ2-7 many TRBV7-9 NA TGTGCCAGCAGCTTAGGCAGGCAATCCTACGAGCAGTACTTC CASSLGRQSYEQYF
TRBJ2-6 once TRBV6-2/TRBV6-3 TRBD1 TGTGCCAGCAGTTACTTAGGGACAGGGCCCTCTGGGGCCAACGTCCTGACTTTC CASSYLGTGPSGANVLTF
TRBJ2-1 many TRBV6-6 NA TGTGCCAGCAGTTACTTTCAGGACGCGGATGAGCAGTTCTTC CASSYFQDADEQFF
TRBJ2-3 many TRBV12-3/TRBV12-4 TRBD2 TGTGCCAGCAGTTCCCCGGGGGGGCTGACAGATACGCAGTATTTT CASSSPGGLTDTQYF
TRBJ2-6 NA TRBV5-1 TRBD1 TGCGCCAGCCGGGACAGTGGTTCTGGGGCCAACGTCCTGACTTTC CASRDSGSGANVLTF
TRBJ1-1 many TRBV30 NA TGTGCCTGGAGCAGGGACCTGAGGACTGAAGCTTTCTTT CAWSRDLRTEAFF
TRBJ1-5 many TRBV20-1 NA TGCAGTGCTAGTCGGGAGGGCAATCAGCCCCAGCATTTT CSASREGNQPQHF
TRBJ2-5 many TRBV20-1 TRBD2 TGCAGTGCTAGAGATTATGGCGCGGGAGAAGAGACCCAGTACTTC CSARDYGAGEETQYF
TRBJ2-7 many TRBV7-9 TRBD2 TGTGCCAGCAGCCGACCCCCCCGAGCGGGAGTTTCCTACGAGCAGTACTTC CASSRPPRAGVSYEQYF
TRBJ2-1 many TRBV2 NA TGTGCCAGCAGTGAAGGCCGGAGGGTGAGCTCCTACAATGAGCAGTTCTTC CASSEGRRVSSYNEQFF
TRBJ2-2 few TRBV5-1 NA TGCGCCAGCAGCTTGGGGGATCACTATTATATCACCGGGGAGCTGTTTTTT CASSLGDHYYITGELFF
TRBJ2-1 NA TRBV18 TRBD2 TGTGCCAGCTCACCGGGAGGGGCCGGTGAGCAGTTCTTC CASSPGGAGEQFF
TRBJ2-7 many TRBV20-1 TRBD2 TGCAGTGCCGCAACTAGCGGGAGGGCCTTGCGAAGGGGGGAGCAGTACTTC CSAATSGRALRRGEQYF
TRBJ2-3 NA TRBV19 NA TGTGCCACACAGAAGAGAACGGGGCCAGATACGCAGTATTTT CATQKRTGPDTQYF
TRBJ2-7 many TRBV18 TRBD1 TGTGCCAGCTCACCGACGCGGGACAGGGAATACGAGCAGTACTTC CASSPTRDREYEQYF
TRBJ2-3 few TRBV4-1 NA TGCGCCAGCAGCCAAGTCTGGGAACGGGCAGATACGCAGTATTTT CASSQVWERADTQYF
TRBJ2-3 NA TRBV5-1 TRBD2 TGCGCCAGCAGCTTGGGGCTAGCGGGGGCCAACGCAGATACGCAGTATTTT CASSLGLAGANADTQYF
TRBJ2-2 many TRBV7-8 NA TGTGCCAGCAGCTTAGTGGAGCCAGGGGACACCGGGGAGCTGTTTTTT CASSLVEPGDTGELFF
TRBJ2-7 many TRBV6-5 TRBD2 TGTGCCAGCAGTTACGGCGGGGGGGCCCACGAGCAGTACTTC CASSYGGGAHEQYF
TRBJ2-1 many TRBV5-6 NA TGTGCCAGCAGCTTTATGTATGAGCAGTTCTTC CASSFMYEQFF